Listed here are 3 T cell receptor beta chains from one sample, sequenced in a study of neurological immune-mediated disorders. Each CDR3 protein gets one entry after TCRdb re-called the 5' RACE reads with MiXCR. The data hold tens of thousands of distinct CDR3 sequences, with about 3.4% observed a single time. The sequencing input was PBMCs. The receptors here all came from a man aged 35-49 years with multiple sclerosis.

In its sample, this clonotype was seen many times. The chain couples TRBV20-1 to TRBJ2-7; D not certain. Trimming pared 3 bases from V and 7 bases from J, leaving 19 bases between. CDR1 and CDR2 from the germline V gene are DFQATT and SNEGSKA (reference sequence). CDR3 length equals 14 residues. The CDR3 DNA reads TGCAGTGCTAGTTTGGGTAGGCCCCCGCGGGAGCAGTACTTC. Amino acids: CSASLGRPPREQYF.

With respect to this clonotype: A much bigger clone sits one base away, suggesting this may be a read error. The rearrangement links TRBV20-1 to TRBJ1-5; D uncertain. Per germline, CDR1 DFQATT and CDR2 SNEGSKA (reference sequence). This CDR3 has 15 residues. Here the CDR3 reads CSGRAGINSNQPQHF. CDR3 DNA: TGCAGCGGCCGCGCGGGAATCAATAGCAATCAGCCCCAGCATTTT.

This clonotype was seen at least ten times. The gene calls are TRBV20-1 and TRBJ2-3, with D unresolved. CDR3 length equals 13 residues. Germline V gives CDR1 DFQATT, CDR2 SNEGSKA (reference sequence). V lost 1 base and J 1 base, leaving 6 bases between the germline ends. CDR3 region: CSARVTGTDTQYF. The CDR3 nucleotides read TGCAGTGCTAGAGTAACTGGCACAGATACGCAGTATTTT.